This passage covers 28 T cell receptor beta chains from one sample sequenced in a study of human T cells and chemical hapten exposure. TCRdb used MiXCR to reprocess the RACE reads, holding one entry per CDR3 protein. Among 360,000 or so distinct CDR3 sequences, nearly 6.5% were seen once, and the ten largest hold less than 6.5%. Time point denoted: patch test 2, 6 weeks after DPC sensitization. Treatment denoted: therapeutic diphenylcyclopropenone sensitization with weekly scalp DPC. Specimen: whole blood, collected in connection with sensitization to the hapten diphenylcyclopropenone (DPC). The receptors were gathered from a woman younger than 30 with alopecia areata. Some clones in this sample may be carry-over from other donors' samples.

This clonotype was recorded many times. The J gene is TRBJ1-1, the V gene TRBV7-8; D perhaps matches TRBD1 (6 bases). V lost 0 bases and J lost 0, with 17 bases in between. Per germline, CDR1 SGHVS and CDR2 FQNEAQ. The CDR3 covers 18 residues. In DNA form, the CDR3 reads TGTGCCAGCAGCTTAGCCCTAAGGGGGGGGGCTTTGAACACTGAAGCTTTCTTT. This encodes CASSLALRGGALNTEAFF.

The DNA of the CDR3 is TGTGCCAGCAGCAACGTCCTAGCGGACAGCACAGATACGCAGTATTTT. This codes for CASSNVLADSTDTQYF. This sequence joins TRBV7-8 and TRBJ2-3, with TRBD2 identical over 7 bases. V lost 5 bases, J lost 0 bases, and 8 bases stayed unmatched. CDR3 length equals 16 residues. CDR1 is SGHVS, CDR2 FQNEAQ, per germline.

CDR3 protein: CASARGLSGANVLTF. DNA for the CDR3: TGTGCCAGTGCCAGGGGGCTCTCTGGGGCCAACGTCCTGACTTTC. The rearrangement links TRBV19 to TRBJ2-6, with TRBD1 identical over 8 bases. The length of the CDR3 is 15 residues. V gave up 8 bases and J gave up 0 bases; unmatched junction bases: 3. CDR1 LNHDA and CDR2 SQIVND come from the germline V gene (reference sequence).

This clonotype occurred many times. The V gene is TRBV2, the J gene TRBJ2-7, with a possible D match to TRBD1 (5 bases). This CDR3 is 15 amino acids long. CDR1 SNHLY and CDR2 FYNNEI come from the germline V gene. V gave up 2 bases and J gave up 2 bases, with 13 bases separating them. The CDR3 is CASSEFPSGTYEQYF. CDR3 nucleotide sequence: TGTGCCAGCAGTGAATTCCCCTCAGGGACCTACGAGCAGTACTTC.

This chain joins TRBV29-1 and TRBJ1-1, with 7 positions matching TRBD1. Germline V gene data show CDR1 as SQVTM and CDR2 as ANQGSEA. CDR3 length: 14 amino acids. V lost 6 bases, J lost 0 bases, and 7 bases stayed unmatched. Here the CDR3 reads CSVGTATMNTEAFF. The CDR3, as DNA: TGCAGCGTAGGGACAGCCACCATGAACACTGAAGCTTTCTTT.

V gene TRBV20-1 combines with J gene TRBJ1-1; D remains ambiguous. The CDR3 is made up of 12 amino acids. The germline V gene has CDR1 DFQATT and CDR2 SNEGSKA (reference sequence). V lost 5 bases and J 3 bases, leaving 10 bases between the germline ends. The CDR3 is CSAQERDTEAFF. The DNA for the CDR3 is TGCAGTGCTCAGGAAAGGGACACTGAAGCTTTCTTT.

The gene calls are TRBV12-3 or TRBV12-4 and TRBJ1-3; TRBD1 matches 8 bases. The ends lost 5 bases at V and 2 bases at J; junction bases unmatched: 5. The CDR3 has 15 amino acids. CDR3 residues: CASSRDRGTGNTIYF. The CDR3 coding sequence is TGTGCCAGCAGTCGAGACAGGGGCACTGGAAACACCATATATTTT.

This chain joins TRBV5-4 and TRBJ2-5, with 7 bases matching TRBD1. There are 14 residues in the CDR3. V lost 3 bases, J lost 2 bases, and 4 bases stayed unmatched. Per the germline V gene, CDR1 is SGHNT and CDR2 is YYREEE (reference sequence). CDR3 DNA: TGTGCCAGCAGCTGGTGGGACAGACAAGAGACCCAGTACTTC. Residues: CASSWWDRQETQYF.

This clonotype came up many times. The chain combines TRBV7-9 with TRBJ1-1; D is unclear. This CDR3 contains 13 residues. Per germline, CDR1 SEHNR and CDR2 FQNEAQ (reference sequence). With 10 bases removed from V and 4 bases from J, the gap between germline ends came to 16 bases. The CDR3 DNA sequence: TGTGCCACCAGGAGTGGGTCTGGCACTGAAGCTTTCTTT. It encodes CATRSGSGTEAFF.

This clonotype was seen ten or more times. This rearrangement joins TRBV4-2 to TRBJ1-5; D remains unclear. Germline loops: CDR1 LGHNA, CDR2 YNFKEQ. This CDR3 is built from 15 residues. V lost 0 bases, J lost 0 bases, and 6 bases lay in between. This CDR3 is CASSQDGYSNQPQHF. Written as DNA, the CDR3 is TGTGCCAGCAGCCAAGACGGCTATAGCAATCAGCCCCAGCATTTT.

The rearrangement joins TRBV12-3 or TRBV12-4 to TRBJ2-5; D perhaps matches TRBD2 (7 bases). The CDR3 is made up of 16 amino acids. With 4 bases removed from V and 3 bases from J, the gap between germline ends came to 18 bases. DNA of the CDR3: TGTGCCAGCAGTTACTTCTGGGGGGGGGCCGAAGAGACCCAGTACTTC. Amino acid sequence: CASSYFWGGAEETQYF.

This clonotype was detected many times. J is TRBJ2-2 and V is TRBV20-1; weak D call: TRBD2 (5 bases). The V gene's germline CDR1 is DFQATT and CDR2 SNEGSKA (reference sequence). The CDR3 has 13 amino acids. Trimming cost V 5 bases and J 4 bases, with 11 bases left between them. The CDR3 DNA sequence: TGCAGTGCTGGGGTCGGAGGCACCGGGGAGCTGTTTTTT. Encoded protein: CSAGVGGTGELFF.

This clonotype was seen ten or more times. The genes are TRBV7-3 and TRBJ2-5, with a possible D match to TRBD2 (6 bases). The CDR3 runs to 14 residues. CDR1 is SGHTA and CDR2 is FQGTGA in the germline V gene. Trimming pared 1 base from V and 5 bases from J, leaving 11 bases between. This CDR3 is CASSLNGGTETQYF. CDR3 DNA: TGTGCCAGCAGCTTAAATGGGGGGACGGAGACCCAGTACTTC.

This clonotype was observed many times. J is TRBJ1-1 and V is TRBV6-1; TRBD1 is a possible D gene (6 bases). Germline assignment: CDR1 MNHNS and CDR2 SASEGT. V gave up 9 bases and J gave up 1 base, with 12 bases separating them. This CDR3 is built from 13 residues. This CDR3 is CASNREANTEAFF. Written as DNA, the CDR3 is TGTGCCAGTAACAGGGAGGCGAACACTGAAGCTTTCTTT.

V usage is TRBV7-9 and J usage is TRBJ2-7, with D unclear. The germline V and J ends were trimmed by 1 base and 0 bases, with 7 bases remaining between them. The CDR3 is 14 residues long. Per the germline V gene, CDR1 is SEHNR and CDR2 is FQNEAQ (reference sequence). CDR3 bases: TGTGCCAGCAGCTTAGGGTCAGCCTCCTACGAGCAGTACTTC. As protein: CASSLGSASYEQYF. The variable domain in full, completed from reference TRBV7-9 and TRBJ2-7, reads DTGVSQNPRHKITKRGQNVTFRCDPISEHNRLYWYRQTLGQGPEFLTYFQNEAQLEKSRLLSDRFSAERPKGSFSTLEIQRTEQGDSAMYLCASSLGSASYEQYFGPGTRLTVT.

This clonotype was seen at least ten times. The rearrangement uses TRBV5-1 and TRBJ1-6, with 10 bases that match TRBD1. CDR1 and CDR2 from the germline V gene are SGHRS and YFSETQ. Trimming removed 4 bases from V and 10 bases from J; junction bases left unmatched: 5. The CDR3 consists of 14 residues. CDR3 sequence (DNA): TGCGCCAGCAGCAGCGACAGGGGGCACTCACCCCTCCACTTT. Translated, it gives CASSSDRGHSPLHF.

This clonotype turned up a few times. The chain couples TRBV5-6 to TRBJ2-7; 10 bases align to TRBD1. V lost 4 bases to trimming and J lost 1 base; unmatched junction nucleotides: 5. This CDR3 contains 15 residues. Germline CDR1 is SGHDT and CDR2 is YYEEEE. The CDR3 DNA is TGTGCCAGCAGCCGCCGGGACAGGGGTTCCTACGAGCAGTACTTC. This codes for CASSRRDRGSYEQYF.

This clonotype was seen repeatedly, ten times or more. The rearrangement joins TRBV4-2 to TRBJ1-1; 7 bases fit TRBD1. V shed 3 bases, J shed 3 bases, and the junction held 4 bases outside the gene matches. The CDR3 spans 14 residues. Looked up from germline, CDR1 is LGHNA and CDR2 is YNFKEQ. CDR3 coding DNA: TGTGCCAGCAGCCAGGCAACAGGGGACACTGAAGCTTTCTTT. It translates to CASSQATGDTEAFF.

This clonotype was counted between two and nine times. The chain carries TRBV6-5 and TRBJ1-1; D is unclear. The germline V gene has CDR1 MNHEY and CDR2 SVGAGI. CDR3 length: 14 amino acids. Deletions cut 0 bases from V and 2 bases from J, with 7 bases between. This chain's CDR3 is CASSYSNRNTEAFF. In DNA, the CDR3 is TGTGCCAGCAGTTACTCGAACAGAAACACTGAAGCTTTCTTT.

The chain joins TRBV13 to TRBJ1-6, with 7 bases that match TRBD1. The CDR3 loop spans 16 amino acids. Germline V gene sequence: CDR1 PRHDT, CDR2 FYEKMQ (reference sequence). The V segment lost 5 bases and the J segment 9 bases; nucleotides outside the gene matches: 13. Written as DNA, the CDR3 is TGTGCCAGCAGCGGCAGGGAGGGGGCGAGGGGTTCACCCCTCCACTTT. As protein: CASSGREGARGSPLHF.

The V gene is TRBV4-2, the J gene TRBJ1-2; D is uncertain. The CDR3 loop spans 15 amino acids. Germline CDR1 and CDR2: LGHNA and YNFKEQ. V lost 0 bases and J lost 5, with 13 bases in between. CDR3: CASSQEGTVTYGYTF. The CDR3 nucleotides are TGTGCCAGCAGCCAAGAAGGCACAGTTACTTATGGCTACACCTTC.

The genes are TRBV2 and TRBJ1-4; D gene uncertain. Trimming removed 4 bases at V and 8 bases at J, with 11 bases between. The CDR3 consists of 13 residues. Looked up from germline, CDR1 is SNHLY and CDR2 is FYNNEI. The CDR3 protein is CASSVRMSEKLFF. In nucleotides, the CDR3 is TGTGCCAGCAGTGTCCGGATGTCCGAAAAACTGTTTTTT.

This clonotype was seen many times. This sequence joins TRBV29-1 and TRBJ1-4; TRBD1 matches 9 bases. The CDR3 totals 22 residues. The V segment lost 4 bases and the J segment 7 bases; nucleotides outside the gene matches: 31. In germline, CDR1 is SQVTM, CDR2 ANQGSEA. CDR3 in amino acids: CSVVVSDRGRVLAQIRGEKLFF. CDR3 sequence (DNA): TGCAGCGTTGTCGTGTCGGACAGGGGCCGCGTGCTCGCGCAAATACGCGGTGAAAAACTGTTTTTT.

This clonotype was detected only a few times. V gene TRBV5-1 combines with J gene TRBJ2-5, with a weak D call TRBD1 (6 bases). V lost 0 bases, J lost 4 bases, and 13 bases lay in between. Germline CDR1 SGHRS, CDR2 YFSETQ. The CDR3 contains 15 residues. The CDR3 region is CASSLVMGARETQYF. In nucleotides, the CDR3 is TGCGCCAGCAGCTTGGTCATGGGGGCGCGAGAGACCCAGTACTTC.

The rearrangement links TRBV12-5 to TRBJ1-5, with TRBD1 matching 7 bases. J gave up 6 bases and V 2 bases, and 10 bases lay outside the gene matches. Germline loops: CDR1 LGHNT, CDR2 FRNRAP. This CDR3 comprises 16 residues. Written as DNA, the CDR3 is TGTGCTAGTGGTTTGAGGGCAGGGGGTAATCTTCAGCCCCAGCATTTT. Translated: CASGLRAGGNLQPQHF.

This clonotype was detected many times. The chain employs TRBV12-3 or TRBV12-4 and TRBJ1-1; the D gene is possibly TRBD1 (6 bases). Trimming took off 5 bases at V and 10 bases at J, with 14 bases between the two ends. The CDR3 is 12 residues long. The CDR3 nucleotides are TGTGCCAGCAGTAGGGACACGGACAGAGCTTTCTTT. This codes for CASSRDTDRAFF.

The table lists this clonotype with a few counts. The V gene is TRBV6-2 or TRBV6-3, the J gene TRBJ1-1; D call uncertain. This CDR3 comprises 14 residues. Germline values: CDR1 MNHEY, CDR2 SVGEGT. Trimming removed 6 bases at V and 1 base at J, with 12 bases between. The CDR3 DNA sequence: TGTGCCAGCAGGGTTGAATGGAGGAACACTGAAGCTTTCTTT. This gives the protein CASRVEWRNTEAFF.

There are many counts of this clonotype. The chain combines TRBV6-5 with TRBJ2-7; 7 nucleotides agree with TRBD2. The CDR3 consists of 15 residues. The V and J ends lost 0 bases and 3 bases, in that order; junction bases with no gene match: 5. CDR1 MNHEY and CDR2 SVGAGI come from the germline V gene. CDR3: CASSYSSGDYYEQYF. For the CDR3, the DNA is TGTGCCAGCAGTTACTCGTCGGGGGACTACTACGAGCAGTACTTC.